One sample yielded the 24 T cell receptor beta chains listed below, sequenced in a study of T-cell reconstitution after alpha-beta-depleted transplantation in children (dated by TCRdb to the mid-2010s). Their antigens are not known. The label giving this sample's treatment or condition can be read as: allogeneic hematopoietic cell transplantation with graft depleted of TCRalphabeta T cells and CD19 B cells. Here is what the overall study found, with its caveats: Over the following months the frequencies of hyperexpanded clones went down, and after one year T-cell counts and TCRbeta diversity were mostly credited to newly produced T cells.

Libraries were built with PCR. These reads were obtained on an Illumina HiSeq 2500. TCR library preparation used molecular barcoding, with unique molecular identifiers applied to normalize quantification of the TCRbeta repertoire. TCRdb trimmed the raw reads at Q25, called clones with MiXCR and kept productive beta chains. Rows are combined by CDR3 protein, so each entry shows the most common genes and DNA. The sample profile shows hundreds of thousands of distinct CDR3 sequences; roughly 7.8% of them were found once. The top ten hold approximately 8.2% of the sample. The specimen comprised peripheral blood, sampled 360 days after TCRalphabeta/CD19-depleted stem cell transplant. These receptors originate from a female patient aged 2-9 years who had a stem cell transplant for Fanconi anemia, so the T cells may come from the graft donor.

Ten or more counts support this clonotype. DNA of the CDR3: TGTGCCAGCAAGGAAGCAGGACCGAACACTGAAGCTTTCTTT. Translating it yields CASKEAGPNTEAFF. V usage is TRBV28 and J usage is TRBJ1-1; no clear D. In germline, CDR1 is MDHEN, CDR2 SYDVKM. The CDR3 spans 14 residues. The V end lost 7 bases, the J end lost 1 base, and 13 bases lay between the germline ends.

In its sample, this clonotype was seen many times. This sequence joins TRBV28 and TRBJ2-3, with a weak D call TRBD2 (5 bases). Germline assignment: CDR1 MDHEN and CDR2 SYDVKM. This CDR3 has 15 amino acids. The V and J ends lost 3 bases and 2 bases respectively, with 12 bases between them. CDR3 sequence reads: CASSLEDSSTDTQYF. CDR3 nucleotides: TGTGCCAGCAGTTTGGAGGACTCTTCCACAGATACGCAGTATTTT.

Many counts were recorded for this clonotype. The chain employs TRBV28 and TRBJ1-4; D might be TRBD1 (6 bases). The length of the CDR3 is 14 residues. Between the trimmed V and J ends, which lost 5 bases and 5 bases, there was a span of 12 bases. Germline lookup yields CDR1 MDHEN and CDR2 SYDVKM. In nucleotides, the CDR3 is TGTGCCAGCAGTCCAGGGGCCAGGAATGAAAAACTGTTTTTT. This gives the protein CASSPGARNEKLFF.

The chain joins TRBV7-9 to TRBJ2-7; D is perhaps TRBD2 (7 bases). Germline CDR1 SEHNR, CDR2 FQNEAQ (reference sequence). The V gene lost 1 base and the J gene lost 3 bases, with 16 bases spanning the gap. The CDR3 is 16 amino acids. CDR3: CASSLVGGAVSYEQYF. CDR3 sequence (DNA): TGTGCCAGCAGCTTAGTAGGGGGGGCAGTAAGCTACGAGCAGTACTTC.

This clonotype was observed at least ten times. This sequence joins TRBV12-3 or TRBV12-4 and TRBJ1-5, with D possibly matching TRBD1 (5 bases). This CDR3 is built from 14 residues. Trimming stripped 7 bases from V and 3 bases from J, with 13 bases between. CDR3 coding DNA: TGTGCCAGCACCTCGGGGGACTTCAATCAGCCCCAGCATTTT. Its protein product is CASTSGDFNQPQHF.

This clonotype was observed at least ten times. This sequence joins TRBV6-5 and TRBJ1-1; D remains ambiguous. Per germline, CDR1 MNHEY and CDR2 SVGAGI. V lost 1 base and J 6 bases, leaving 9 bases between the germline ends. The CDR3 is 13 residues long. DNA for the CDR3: TGTGCCAGCAGTTACTGGCCAGGCCCTGAAGCTTTCTTT. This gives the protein CASSYWPGPEAFF.

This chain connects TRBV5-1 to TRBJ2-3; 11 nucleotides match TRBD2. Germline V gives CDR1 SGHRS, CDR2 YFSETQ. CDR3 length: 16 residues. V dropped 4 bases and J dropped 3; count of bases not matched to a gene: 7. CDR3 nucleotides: TGCGCCAGCAGCAAATTGACTAGCGGGGATACAGATACGCAGTATTTT. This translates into CASSKLTSGDTDTQYF.

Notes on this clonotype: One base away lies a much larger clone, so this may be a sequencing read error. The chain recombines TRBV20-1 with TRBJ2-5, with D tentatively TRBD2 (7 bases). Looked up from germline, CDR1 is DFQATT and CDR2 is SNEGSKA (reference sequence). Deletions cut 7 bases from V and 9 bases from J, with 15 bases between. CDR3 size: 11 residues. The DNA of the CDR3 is TGCAGTGGCACAGGGAGGGAGGCCCAGTACTTC. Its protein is CSGTGREAQYF.

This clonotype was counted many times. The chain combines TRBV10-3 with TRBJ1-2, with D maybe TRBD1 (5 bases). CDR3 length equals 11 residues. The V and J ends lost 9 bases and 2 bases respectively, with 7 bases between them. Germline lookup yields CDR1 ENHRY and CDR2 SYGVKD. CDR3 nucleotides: TGTGCCATGAGACAGAACTATGGCTACACCTTC. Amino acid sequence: CAMRQNYGYTF.

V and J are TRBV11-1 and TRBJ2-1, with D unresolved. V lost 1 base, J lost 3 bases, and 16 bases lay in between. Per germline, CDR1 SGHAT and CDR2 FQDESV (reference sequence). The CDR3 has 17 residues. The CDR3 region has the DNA TGTGCCAGCAGCTTAGTAGGTGTGGTCTCCCTCTACAATGAGCAGTTCTTC. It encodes CASSLVGVVSLYNEQFF.

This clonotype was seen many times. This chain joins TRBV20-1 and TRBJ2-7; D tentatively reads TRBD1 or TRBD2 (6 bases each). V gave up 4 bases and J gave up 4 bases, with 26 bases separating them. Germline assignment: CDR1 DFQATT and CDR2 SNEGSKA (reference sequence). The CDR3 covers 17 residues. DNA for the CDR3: TGCAGTGCTACGGGTAACGTGGCGGGACAAGGTCGTTACGAGCAGTACTTC. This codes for CSATGNVAGQGRYEQYF.

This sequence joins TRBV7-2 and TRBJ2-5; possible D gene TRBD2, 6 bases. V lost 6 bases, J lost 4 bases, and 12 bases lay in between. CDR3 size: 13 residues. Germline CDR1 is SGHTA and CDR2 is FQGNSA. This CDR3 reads CASRYRGGETQYF. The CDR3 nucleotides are TGTGCCAGCAGGTATAGGGGAGGAGAGACCCAGTACTTC.

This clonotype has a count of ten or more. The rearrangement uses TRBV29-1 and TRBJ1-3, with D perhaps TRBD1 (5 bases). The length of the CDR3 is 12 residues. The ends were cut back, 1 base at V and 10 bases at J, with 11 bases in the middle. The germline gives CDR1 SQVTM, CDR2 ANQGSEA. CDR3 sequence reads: CSVEGGQGTIYF. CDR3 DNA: TGCAGCGTTGAAGGAGGGCAGGGAACCATATATTTT.

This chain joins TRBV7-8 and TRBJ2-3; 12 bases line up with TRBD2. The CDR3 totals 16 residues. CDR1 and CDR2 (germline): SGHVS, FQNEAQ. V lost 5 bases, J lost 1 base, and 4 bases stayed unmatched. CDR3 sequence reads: CASSNLAGGGTDTQYF. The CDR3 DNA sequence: TGTGCCAGCAGCAATCTAGCGGGAGGGGGCACAGATACGCAGTATTTT.

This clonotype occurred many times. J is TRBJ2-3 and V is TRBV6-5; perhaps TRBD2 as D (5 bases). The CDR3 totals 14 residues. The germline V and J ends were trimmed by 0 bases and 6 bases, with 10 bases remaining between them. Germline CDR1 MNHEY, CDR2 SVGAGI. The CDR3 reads CASSYSRVLDTQYF. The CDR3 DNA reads TGTGCCAGCAGTTACTCGAGGGTCCTGGATACGCAGTATTTT.

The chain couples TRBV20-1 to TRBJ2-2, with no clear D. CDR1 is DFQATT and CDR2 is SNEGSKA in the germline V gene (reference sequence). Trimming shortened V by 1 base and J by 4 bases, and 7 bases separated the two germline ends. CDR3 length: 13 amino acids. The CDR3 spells CSARVPATGELFF. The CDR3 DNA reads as TGCAGTGCTAGAGTACCGGCCACCGGGGAGCTGTTTTTT.

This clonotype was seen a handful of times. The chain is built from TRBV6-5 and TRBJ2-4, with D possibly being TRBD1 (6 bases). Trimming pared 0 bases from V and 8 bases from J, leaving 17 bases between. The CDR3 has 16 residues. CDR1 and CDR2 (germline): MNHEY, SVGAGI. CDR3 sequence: CASSYSRVGGRDIQYF. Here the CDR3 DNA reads TGTGCCAGCAGTTACTCGAGGGTTGGGGGCAGGGACATTCAGTACTTC.

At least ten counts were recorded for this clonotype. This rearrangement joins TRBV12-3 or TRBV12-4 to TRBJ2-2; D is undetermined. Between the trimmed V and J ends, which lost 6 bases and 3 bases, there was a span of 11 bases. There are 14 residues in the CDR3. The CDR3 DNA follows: TGTGCCAGCAGAAGGTCCCCCGACACCGGGGAGCTGTTTTTT. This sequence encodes CASRRSPDTGELFF.

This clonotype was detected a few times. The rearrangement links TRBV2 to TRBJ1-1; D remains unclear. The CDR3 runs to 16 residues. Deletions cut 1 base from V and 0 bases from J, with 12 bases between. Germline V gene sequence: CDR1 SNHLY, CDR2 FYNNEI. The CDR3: CASSEGVDFMNTEAFF. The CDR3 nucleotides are TGTGCCAGCAGTGAAGGGGTGGACTTCATGAACACTGAAGCTTTCTTT. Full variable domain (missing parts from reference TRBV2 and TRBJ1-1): EPEVTQTPSHQVTQMGQEVILRCVPISNHLYFYWYRQILGQKVEFLVSFYNNEISEKSEIFDDQFSVERPDGSNFTLKIRSTKLEDSAMYFCASSEGVDFMNTEAFFGQGTRLTVV.

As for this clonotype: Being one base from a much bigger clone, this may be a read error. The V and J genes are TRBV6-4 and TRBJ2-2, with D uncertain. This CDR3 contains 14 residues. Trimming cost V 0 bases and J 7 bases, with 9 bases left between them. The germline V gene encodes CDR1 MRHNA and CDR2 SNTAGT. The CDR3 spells CASSDSEDVGELFF. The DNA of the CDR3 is TGTGCCAGCAGTGACTCCGAAGATGTCGGGGAGCTGTTTTTT.

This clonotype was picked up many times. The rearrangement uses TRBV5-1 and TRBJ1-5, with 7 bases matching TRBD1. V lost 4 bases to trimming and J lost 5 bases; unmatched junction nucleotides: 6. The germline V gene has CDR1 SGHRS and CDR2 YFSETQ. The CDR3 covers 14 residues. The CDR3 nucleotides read TGCGCCAGCAGCGACGGGACAGCAGATCAGCCCCAGCATTTT. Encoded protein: CASSDGTADQPQHF. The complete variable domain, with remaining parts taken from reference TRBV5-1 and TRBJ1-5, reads KAGVTQTPRYLIKTRGQQVTLSCSPISGHRSVSWYQQTPGQGLQFLFEYFSETQRNKGNFPGRFSGRQFSNSRSEMNVSTLELGDSALYLCASSDGTADQPQHFGDGTRLSIL.

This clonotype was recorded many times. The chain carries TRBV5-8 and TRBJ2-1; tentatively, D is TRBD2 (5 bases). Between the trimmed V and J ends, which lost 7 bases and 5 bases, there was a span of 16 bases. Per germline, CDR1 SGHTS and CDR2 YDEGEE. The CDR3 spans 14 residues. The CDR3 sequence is CASGKRTGNNEQFF. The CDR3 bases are TGTGCCAGCGGAAAGAGGACTGGAAACAATGAGCAGTTCTTC.

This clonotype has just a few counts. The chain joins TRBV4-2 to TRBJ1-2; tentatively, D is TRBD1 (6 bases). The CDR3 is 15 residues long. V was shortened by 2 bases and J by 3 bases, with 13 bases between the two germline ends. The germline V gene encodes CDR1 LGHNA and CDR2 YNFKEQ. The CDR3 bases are TGTGCCAGCAGCCAAATTCAGGGGCGCGACTATGGCTACACCTTC. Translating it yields CASSQIQGRDYGYTF.

Here the CDR3 DNA reads TGTGCCAGCAGCCCGTGGACAGCCTTTAGCACAGATACGCAGTATTTT. As protein: CASSPWTAFSTDTQYF. The V call is TRBV14, the J call TRBJ2-3; TRBD1 is a possible D gene (6 bases). V dropped 4 bases and J dropped 0 bases, with 14 bases sitting between them. CDR1 and CDR2 (germline): SGHDN, FVKESK. This CDR3 is 16 amino acids long.